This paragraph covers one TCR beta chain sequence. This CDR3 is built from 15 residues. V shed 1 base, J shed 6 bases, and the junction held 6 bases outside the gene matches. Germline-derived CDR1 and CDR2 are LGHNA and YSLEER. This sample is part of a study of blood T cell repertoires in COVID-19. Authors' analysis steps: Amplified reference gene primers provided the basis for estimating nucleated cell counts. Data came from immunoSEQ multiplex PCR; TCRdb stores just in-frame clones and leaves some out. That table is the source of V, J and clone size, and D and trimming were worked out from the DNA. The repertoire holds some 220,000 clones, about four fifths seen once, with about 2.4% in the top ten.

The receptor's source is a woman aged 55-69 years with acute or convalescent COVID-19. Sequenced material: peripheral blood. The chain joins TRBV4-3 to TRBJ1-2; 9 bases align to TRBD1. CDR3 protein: CASSQAPRQGDGYTF. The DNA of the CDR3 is TGCGCCAGCAGCCAAGCTCCGAGACAGGGGGATGGCTACACCTTC.